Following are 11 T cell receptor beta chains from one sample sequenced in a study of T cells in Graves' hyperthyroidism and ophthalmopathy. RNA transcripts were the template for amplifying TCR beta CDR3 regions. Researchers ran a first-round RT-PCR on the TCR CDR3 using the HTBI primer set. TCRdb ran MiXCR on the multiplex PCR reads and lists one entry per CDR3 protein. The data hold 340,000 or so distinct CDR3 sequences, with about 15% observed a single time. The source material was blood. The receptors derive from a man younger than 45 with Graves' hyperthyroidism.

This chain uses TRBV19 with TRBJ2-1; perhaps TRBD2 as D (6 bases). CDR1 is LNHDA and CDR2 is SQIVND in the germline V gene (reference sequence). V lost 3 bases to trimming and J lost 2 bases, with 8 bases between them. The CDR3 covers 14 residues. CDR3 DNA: TGTGCCAGTAGTATGGGGGGAGCCTACAATGAGCAGTTCTTC. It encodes CASSMGGAYNEQFF.

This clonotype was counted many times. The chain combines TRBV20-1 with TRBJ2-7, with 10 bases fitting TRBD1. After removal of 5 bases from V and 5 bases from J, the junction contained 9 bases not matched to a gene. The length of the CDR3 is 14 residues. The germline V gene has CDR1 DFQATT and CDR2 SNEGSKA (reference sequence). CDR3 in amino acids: CSASAGQGFDEQYF. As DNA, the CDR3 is TGCAGTGCTTCGGCGGGACAGGGGTTCGACGAGCAGTACTTC.

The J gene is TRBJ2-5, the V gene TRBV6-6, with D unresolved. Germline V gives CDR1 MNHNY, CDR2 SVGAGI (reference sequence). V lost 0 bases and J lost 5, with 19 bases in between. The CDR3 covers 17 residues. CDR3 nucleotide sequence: TGTGCCAGCAGTTACTCGAAGGCCACCCGGCGGTTGGAGACCCAGTACTTC. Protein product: CASSYSKATRRLETQYF.

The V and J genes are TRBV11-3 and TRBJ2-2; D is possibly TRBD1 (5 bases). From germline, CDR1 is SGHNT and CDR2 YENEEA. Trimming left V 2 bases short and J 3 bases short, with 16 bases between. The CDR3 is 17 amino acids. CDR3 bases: TGTGCCAGCAGCTTATCCAGGGCCTCCAGTTACACCGGGGAGCTGTTTTTT. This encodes CASSLSRASSYTGELFF.

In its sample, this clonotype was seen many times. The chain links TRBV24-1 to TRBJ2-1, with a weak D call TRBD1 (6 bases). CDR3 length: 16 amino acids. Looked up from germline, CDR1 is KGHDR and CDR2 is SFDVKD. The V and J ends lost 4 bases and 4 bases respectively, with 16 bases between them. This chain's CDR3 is CATSEPTGLGYNEQFF. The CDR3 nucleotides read TGTGCCACCAGTGAACCCACAGGGCTGGGTTACAATGAGCAGTTCTTC.

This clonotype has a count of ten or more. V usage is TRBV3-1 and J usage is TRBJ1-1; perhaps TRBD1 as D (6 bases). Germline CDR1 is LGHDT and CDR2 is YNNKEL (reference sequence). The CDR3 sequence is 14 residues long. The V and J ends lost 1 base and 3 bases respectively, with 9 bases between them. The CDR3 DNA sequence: TGTGCCAGCAGCCAAGCGGGGGCACACACTGAAGCTTTCTTT. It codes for CASSQAGAHTEAFF. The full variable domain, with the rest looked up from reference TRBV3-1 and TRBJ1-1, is DTAVSQTPKYLVTQMGNDKSIKCEQNLGHDTMYWYKQDSKKFLKIMFSYNNKELIINETVPNRFSPKSPDKAHLNLHINSLELGDSAVYFCASSQAGAHTEAFFGQGTRLTVV.

The CDR3, as DNA: TGTGCCAGCAGTGGGCAGGAGGGCCGAGATACGCAGTATTTT. Its protein is CASSGQEGRDTQYF. V is TRBV12-3 or TRBV12-4 and J is TRBJ2-3, with D possibly matching TRBD2 (6 bases). This CDR3 is 14 amino acids long. The V end was cut by 5 bases, the J end by 5 bases, with 14 bases between.

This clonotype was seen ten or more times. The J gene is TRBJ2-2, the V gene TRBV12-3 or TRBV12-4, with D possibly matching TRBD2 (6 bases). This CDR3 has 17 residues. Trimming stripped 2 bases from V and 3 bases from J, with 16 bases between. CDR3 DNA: TGTGCCAGCAGTTTATTTGGGGGGTCATATTACACCGGGGAGCTGTTTTTT. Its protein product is CASSLFGGSYYTGELFF.

The CDR3 sequence is CASSVVSSGRPQETQYF. For the CDR3, the DNA is TGTGCCAGCAGCGTAGTGTCTAGCGGGAGGCCCCAAGAGACCCAGTACTTC. The rearrangement links TRBV9 to TRBJ2-5; 11 bases line up with TRBD2. Germline-derived CDR1 and CDR2 are SGDLS and YYNGEE. The ends lost 0 bases at V and 1 base at J; junction bases unmatched: 5. The CDR3 extends over 17 amino acids.

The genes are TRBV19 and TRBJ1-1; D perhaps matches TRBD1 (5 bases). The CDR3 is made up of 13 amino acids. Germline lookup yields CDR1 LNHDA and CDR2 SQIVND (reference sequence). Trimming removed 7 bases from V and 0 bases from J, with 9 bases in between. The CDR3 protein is CASTTGLNTEAFF. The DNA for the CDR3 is TGTGCCAGTACAACGGGACTGAACACTGAAGCTTTCTTT. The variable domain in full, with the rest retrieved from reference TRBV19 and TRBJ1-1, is DGGITQSPKYLFRKEGQNVTLSCEQNLNHDAMYWYRQDPGQGLRLIYYSQIVNDFQKGDIAEGYSVSREKKESFPLTVTSAQKNPTAFYLCASTTGLNTEAFFGQGTRLTVV.

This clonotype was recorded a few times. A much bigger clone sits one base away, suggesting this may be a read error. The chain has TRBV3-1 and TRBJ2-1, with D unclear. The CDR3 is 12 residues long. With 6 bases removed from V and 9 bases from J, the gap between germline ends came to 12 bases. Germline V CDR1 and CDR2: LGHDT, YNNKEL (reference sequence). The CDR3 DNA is TGTGCCAGCAGGCTCTACGACATTGAGCAGTTCTTC. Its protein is CASRLYDIEQFF.